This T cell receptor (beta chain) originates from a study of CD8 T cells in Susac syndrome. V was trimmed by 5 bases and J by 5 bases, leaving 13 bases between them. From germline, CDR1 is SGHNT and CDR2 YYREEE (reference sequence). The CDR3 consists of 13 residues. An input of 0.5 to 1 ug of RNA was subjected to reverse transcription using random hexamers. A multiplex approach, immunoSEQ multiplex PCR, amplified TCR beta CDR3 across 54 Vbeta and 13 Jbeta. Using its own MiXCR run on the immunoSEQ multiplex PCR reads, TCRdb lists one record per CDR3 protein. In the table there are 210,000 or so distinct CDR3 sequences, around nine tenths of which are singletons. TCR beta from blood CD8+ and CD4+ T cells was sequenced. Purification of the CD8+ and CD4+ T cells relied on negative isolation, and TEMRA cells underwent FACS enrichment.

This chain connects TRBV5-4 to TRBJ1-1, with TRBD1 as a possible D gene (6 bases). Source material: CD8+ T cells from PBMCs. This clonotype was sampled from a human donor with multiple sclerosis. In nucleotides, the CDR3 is TGTGCCAGCAGTTGGGGGCAGGGAACTGAAGCTTTCTTT. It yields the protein CASSWGQGTEAFF. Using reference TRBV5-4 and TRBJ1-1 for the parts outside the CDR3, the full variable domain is ETGVTQSPTHLIKTRGQQVTLRCSSQSGHNTVSWYQQALGQGPQFIFQYYREEENGRGNFPPRFSGLQFPNYSSELNVNALELDDSALYLCASSWGQGTEAFFGQGTRLTVV.